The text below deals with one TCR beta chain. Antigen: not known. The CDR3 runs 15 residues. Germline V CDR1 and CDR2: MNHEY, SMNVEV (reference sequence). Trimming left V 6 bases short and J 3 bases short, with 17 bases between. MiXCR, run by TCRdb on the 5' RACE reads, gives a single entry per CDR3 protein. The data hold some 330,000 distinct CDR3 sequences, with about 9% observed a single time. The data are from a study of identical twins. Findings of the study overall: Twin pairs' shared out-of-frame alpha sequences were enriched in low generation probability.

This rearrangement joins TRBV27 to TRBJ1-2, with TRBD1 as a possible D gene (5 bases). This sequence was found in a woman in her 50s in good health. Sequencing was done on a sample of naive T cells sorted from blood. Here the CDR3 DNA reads TGTGCCAGCAGGCAGTCAGGGAGGTCGGACTATGGCTACACCTTC. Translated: CASRQSGRSDYGYTF.